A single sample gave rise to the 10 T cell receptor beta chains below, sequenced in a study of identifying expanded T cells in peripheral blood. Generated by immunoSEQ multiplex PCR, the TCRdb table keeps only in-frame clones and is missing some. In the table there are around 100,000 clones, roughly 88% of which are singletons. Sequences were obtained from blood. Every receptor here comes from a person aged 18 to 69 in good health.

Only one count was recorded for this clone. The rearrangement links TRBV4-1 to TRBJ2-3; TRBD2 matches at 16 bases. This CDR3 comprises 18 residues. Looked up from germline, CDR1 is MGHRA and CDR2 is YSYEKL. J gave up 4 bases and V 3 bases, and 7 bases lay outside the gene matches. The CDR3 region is CASSQPGLAGGRSDTQYF. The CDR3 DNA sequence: TGCGCCAGCAGCCAGCCGGGACTAGCGGGGGGGCGCTCAGATACGCAGTATTTT.

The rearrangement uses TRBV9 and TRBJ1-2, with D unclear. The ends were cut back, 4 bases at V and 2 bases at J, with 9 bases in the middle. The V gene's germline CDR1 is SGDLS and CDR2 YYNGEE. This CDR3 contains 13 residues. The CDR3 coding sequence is TGTGCCAGCAGCCATGTCTCAAACTATGGCTACACCTTC. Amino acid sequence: CASSHVSNYGYTF.

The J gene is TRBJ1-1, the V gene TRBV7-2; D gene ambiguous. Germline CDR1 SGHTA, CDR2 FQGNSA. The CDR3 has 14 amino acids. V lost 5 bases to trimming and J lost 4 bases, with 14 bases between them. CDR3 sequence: CASSPRPLGTEAFF. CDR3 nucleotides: TGTGCCAGCAGCCCGCGGCCATTGGGCACTGAAGCTTTCTTT.

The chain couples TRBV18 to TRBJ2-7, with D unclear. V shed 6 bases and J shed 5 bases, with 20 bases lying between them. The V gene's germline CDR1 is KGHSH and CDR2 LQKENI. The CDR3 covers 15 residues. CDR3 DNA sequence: TGTGCCAGCTCTTTACGGGCCGTATTTCCCCACGAGCAGTACTTC. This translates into CASSLRAVFPHEQYF.

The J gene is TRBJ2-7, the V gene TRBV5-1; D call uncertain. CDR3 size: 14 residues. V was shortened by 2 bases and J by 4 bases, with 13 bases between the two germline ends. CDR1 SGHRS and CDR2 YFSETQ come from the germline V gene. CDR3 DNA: TGCGCCAGCAGCTTAGAGCACGGCCAATACGAGCAGTACTTC. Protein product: CASSLEHGQYEQYF.

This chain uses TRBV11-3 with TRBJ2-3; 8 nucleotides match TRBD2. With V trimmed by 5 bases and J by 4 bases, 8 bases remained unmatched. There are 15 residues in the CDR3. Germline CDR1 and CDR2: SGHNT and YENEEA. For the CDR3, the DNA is TGTGCCAGCAGCCAAGCGGGAGATGGGGCAGATACGCAGTATTTT. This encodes CASSQAGDGADTQYF.

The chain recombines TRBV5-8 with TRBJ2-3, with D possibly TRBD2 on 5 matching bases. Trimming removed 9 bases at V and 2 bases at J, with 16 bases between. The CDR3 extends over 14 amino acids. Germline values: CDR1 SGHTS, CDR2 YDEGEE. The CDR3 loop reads CATPKGLSTDTQYF. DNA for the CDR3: TGTGCCACACCAAAAGGACTGTCCACAGATACGCAGTATTTT. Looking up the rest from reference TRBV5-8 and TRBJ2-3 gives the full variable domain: EAGVTQSPTHLIKTRGQQATLRCSPISGHTSVYWYQQALGLGLQFLLWYDEGEERNRGNFPPRFSGRQFPNYSSELNVNALELEDSALYLCATPKGLSTDTQYFGPGTRLTVL.

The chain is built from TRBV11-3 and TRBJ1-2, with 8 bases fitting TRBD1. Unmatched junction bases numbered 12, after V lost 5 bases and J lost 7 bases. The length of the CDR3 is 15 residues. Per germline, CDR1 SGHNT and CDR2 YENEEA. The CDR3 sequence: CASSPGSGGAAGYTF. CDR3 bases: TGTGCCAGCAGCCCAGGGTCAGGGGGCGCGGCTGGCTACACCTTC.

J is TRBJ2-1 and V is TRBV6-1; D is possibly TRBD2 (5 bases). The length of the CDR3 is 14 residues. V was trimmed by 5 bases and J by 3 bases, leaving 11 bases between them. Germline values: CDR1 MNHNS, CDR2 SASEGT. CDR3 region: CASSPQLVYNEQFF. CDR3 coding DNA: TGTGCCAGCAGTCCCCAACTAGTCTACAATGAGCAGTTCTTC.

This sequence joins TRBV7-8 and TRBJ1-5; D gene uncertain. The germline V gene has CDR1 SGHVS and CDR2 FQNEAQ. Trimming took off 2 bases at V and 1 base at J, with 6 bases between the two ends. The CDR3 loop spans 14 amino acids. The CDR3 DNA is TGTGCCAGCAGCTTAAAATACAGCAATCAGCCCCAGCATTTT. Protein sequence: CASSLKYSNQPQHF.